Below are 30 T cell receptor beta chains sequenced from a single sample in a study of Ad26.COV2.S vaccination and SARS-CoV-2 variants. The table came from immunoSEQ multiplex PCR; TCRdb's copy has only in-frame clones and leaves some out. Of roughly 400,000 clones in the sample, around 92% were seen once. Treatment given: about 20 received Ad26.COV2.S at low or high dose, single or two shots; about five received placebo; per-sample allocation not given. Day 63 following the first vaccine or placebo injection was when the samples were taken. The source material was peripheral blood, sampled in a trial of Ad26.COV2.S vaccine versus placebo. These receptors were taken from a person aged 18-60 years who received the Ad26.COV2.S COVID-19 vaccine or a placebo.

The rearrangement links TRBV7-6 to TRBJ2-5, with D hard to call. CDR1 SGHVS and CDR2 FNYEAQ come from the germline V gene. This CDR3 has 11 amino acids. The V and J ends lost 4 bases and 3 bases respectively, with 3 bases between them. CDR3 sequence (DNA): TGTGCCAGCAGCTCGGAAGAGACCCAGTACTTC. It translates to CASSSEETQYF.

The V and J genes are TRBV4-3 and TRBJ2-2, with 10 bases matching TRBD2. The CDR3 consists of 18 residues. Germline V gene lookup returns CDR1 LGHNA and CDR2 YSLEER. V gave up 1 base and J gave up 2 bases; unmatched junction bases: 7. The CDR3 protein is CASSQVERGGVNTGELFF. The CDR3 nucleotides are TGCGCCAGCAGCCAAGTGGAGCGGGGGGGAGTTAACACCGGGGAGCTGTTTTTT.

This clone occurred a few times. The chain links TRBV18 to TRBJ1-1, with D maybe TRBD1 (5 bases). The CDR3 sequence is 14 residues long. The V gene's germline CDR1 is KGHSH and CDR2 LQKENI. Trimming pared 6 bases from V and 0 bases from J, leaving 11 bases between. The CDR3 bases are TGTGCCAGCTCTCGGGGAGGGGTGAACACTGAAGCTTTCTTT. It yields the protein CASSRGGVNTEAFF.

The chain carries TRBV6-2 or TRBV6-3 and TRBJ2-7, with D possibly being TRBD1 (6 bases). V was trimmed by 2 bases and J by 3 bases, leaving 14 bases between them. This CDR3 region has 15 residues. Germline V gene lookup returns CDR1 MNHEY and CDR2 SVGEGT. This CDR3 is CASSYPPDRFYEQYF. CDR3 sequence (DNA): TGTGCCAGCAGTTACCCCCCGGACAGATTCTACGAGCAGTACTTC.

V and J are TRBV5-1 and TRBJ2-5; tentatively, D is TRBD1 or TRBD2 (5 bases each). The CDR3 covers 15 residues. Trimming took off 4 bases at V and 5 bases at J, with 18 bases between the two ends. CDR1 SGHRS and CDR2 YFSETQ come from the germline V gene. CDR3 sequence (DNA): TGCGCCAGCAGCCCTCCGGGACCCCCCGTGGAGACCCAGTACTTC. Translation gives CASSPPGPPVETQYF.

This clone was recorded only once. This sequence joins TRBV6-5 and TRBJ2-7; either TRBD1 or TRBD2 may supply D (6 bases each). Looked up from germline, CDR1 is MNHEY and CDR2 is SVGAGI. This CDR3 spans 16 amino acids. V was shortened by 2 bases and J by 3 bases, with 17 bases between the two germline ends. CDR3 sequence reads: CASSYVVGGGYYEQYF. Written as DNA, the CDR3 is TGTGCCAGCAGTTACGTTGTCGGGGGCGGTTACTACGAGCAGTACTTC.

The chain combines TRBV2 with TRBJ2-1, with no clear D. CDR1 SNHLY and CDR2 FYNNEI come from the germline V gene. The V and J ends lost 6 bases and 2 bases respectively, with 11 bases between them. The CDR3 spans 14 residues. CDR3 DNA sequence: TGTGCCAGCAGATCTTCAGTAGCCTACAATGAGCAGTTCTTC. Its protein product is CASRSSVAYNEQFF.

The CDR3: CASSITGGPPRGQETQYF. The CDR3 nucleotides read TGTGCCAGTAGTATTACGGGGGGCCCACCACGAGGACAAGAGACCCAGTACTTC. V usage is TRBV19 and J usage is TRBJ2-5; D perhaps matches TRBD2 (7 bases). V was cut by 3 bases and J by 2 bases, with 22 bases left in between. Germline lookup yields CDR1 LNHDA and CDR2 SQIVND (reference sequence). The length of the CDR3 is 18 residues.

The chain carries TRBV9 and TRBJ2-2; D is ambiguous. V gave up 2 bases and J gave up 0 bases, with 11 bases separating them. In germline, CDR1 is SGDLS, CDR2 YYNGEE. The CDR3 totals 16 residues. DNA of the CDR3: TGTGCCAGCAGCGTCACCGGATTTTCGAACACCGGGGAGCTGTTTTTT. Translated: CASSVTGFSNTGELFF.

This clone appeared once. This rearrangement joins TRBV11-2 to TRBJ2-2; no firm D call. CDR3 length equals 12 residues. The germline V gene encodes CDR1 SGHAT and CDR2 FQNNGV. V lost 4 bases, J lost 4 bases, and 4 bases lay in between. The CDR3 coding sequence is TGTGCCAGCAGCTGGGGCACCGGGGAGCTGTTTTTT. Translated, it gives CASSWGTGELFF.

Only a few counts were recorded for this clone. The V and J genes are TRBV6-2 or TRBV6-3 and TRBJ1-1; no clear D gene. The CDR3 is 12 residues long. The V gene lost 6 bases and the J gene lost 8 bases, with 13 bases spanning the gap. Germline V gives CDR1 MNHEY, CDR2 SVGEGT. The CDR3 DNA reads TGTGCCAGCAGCGCCGATCTTGGGGAAGCTTTCTTT. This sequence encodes CASSADLGEAFF.

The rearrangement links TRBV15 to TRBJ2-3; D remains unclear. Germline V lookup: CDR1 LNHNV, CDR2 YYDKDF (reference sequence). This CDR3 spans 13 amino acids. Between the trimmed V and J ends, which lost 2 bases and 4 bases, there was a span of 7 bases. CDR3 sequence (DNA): TGTGCCACCAGCAGATCATGGTCAGATACGCAGTATTTT. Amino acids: CATSRSWSDTQYF.

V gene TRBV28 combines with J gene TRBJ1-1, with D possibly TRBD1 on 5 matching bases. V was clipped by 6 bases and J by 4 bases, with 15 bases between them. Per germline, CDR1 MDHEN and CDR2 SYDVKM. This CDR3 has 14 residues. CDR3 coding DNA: TGTGCCAGCAGGCTAACCGAAGGGGCCACTGAAGCTTTCTTT. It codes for CASRLTEGATEAFF. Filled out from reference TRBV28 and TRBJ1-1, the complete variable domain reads DVKVTQSSRYLVKRTGEKVFLECVQDMDHENMFWYRQDPGLGLRLIYFSYDVKMKEKGDIPEGYSVSREKKERFSLILESASTNQTSMYLCASRLTEGATEAFFGQGTRLTVV.

The CDR3 spells CASRTGGYETQYF. The CDR3 DNA reads as TGTGCCAGCAGAACAGGGGGGTATGAGACCCAGTACTTC. The chain links TRBV2 to TRBJ2-5, with 8 nucleotides matching TRBD1. There are 13 residues in the CDR3. The germline CDR1 and CDR2 sequences are SNHLY and FYNNEI. After removal of 6 bases from V and 5 bases from J, the junction contained 5 bases not matched to a gene.

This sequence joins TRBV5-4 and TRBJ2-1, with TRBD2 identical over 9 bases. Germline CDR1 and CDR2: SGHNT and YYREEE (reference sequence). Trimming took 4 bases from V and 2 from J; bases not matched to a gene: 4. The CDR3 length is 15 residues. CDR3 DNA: TGTGCCAGCAGCGGCGGGGGGGTCCCCTACAATGAGCAGTTCTTC. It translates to CASSGGGVPYNEQFF. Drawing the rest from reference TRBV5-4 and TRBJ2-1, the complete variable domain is ETGVTQSPTHLIKTRGQQVTLRCSSQSGHNTVSWYQQALGQGPQFIFQYYREEENGRGNFPPRFSGLQFPNYSSELNVNALELDDSALYLCASSGGGVPYNEQFFGPGTRLTVL.

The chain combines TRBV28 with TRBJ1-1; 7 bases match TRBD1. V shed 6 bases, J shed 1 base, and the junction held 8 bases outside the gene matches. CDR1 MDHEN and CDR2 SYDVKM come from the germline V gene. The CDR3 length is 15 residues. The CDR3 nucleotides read TGTGCCAGCAGCCAAAGCCGGGACAGGAACACTGAAGCTTTCTTT. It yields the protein CASSQSRDRNTEAFF.

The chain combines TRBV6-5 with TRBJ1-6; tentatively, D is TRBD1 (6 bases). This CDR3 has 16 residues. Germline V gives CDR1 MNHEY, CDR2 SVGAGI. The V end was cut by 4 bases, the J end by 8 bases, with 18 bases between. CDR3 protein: CASSSNQGLGYSPLHF. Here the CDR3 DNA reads TGTGCCAGCAGTTCAAATCAGGGGCTTGGGTATTCACCCCTCCACTTT.

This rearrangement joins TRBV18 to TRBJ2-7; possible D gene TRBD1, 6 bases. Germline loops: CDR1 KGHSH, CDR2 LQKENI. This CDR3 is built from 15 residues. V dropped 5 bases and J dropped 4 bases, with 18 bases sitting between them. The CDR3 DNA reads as TGTGCCAGCTCATCAGGACGGGACACAACTTACGAGCAGTACTTC. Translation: CASSSGRDTTYEQYF.

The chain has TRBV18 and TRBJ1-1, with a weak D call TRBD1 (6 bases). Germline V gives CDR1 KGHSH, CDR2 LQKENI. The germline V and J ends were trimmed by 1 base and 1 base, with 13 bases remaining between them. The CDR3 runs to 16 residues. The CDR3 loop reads CASSPQVGGTNTEAFF. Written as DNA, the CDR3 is TGTGCCAGCTCACCACAGGTAGGGGGGACGAACACTGAAGCTTTCTTT.

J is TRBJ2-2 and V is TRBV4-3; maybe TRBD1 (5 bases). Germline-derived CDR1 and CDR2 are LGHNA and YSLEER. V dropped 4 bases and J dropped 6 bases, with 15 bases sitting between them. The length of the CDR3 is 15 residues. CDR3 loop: CASSPSRVRAGELFF. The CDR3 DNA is TGCGCCAGCAGCCCGTCCAGGGTCAGGGCCGGGGAGCTGTTTTTT.

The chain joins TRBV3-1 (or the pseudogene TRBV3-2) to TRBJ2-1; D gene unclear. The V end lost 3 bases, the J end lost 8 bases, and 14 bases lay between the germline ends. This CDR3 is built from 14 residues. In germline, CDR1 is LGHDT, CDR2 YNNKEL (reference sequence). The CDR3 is CASSQAGHLDEQFF. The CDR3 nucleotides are TGTGCCAGCAGCCAGGCTGGTCATCTGGATGAGCAGTTCTTC.

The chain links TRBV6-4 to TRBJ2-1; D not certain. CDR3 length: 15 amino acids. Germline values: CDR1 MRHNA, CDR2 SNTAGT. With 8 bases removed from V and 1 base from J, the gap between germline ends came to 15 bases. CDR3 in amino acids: CASGKGKRSYNEQFF. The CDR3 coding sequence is TGTGCCAGCGGAAAGGGAAAACGATCCTACAATGAGCAGTTCTTC.

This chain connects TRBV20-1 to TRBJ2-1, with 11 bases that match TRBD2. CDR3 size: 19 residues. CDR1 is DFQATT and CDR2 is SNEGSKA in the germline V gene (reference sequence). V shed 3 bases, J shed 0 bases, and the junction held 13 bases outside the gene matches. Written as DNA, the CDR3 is TGCAGTGCTAGTCTTTCTAGCGGGGGGCCGTACAGCTCCTACAATGAGCAGTTCTTC. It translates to CSASLSSGGPYSSYNEQFF.

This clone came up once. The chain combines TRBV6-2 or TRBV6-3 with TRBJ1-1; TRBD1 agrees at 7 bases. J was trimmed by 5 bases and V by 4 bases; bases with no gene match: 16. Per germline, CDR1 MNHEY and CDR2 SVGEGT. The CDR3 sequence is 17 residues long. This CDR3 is CASSFSEPGRRGTEAFF. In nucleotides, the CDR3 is TGTGCCAGCAGTTTCTCCGAGCCGGGGCGCAGGGGGACTGAAGCTTTCTTT.

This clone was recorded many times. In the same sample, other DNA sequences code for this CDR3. The CDR3 loop reads CASSFGENTEAFF. CDR3 DNA sequence: TGCGCCAGCAGCTTTGGAGAGAACACTGAAGCTTTCTTT. This sequence joins TRBV10-1 and TRBJ1-1; no clear D. The germline V gene encodes CDR1 WNHNN and CDR2 SYGVQD (reference sequence). Trimming removed 6 bases from V and 1 base from J, with 9 bases in between. The CDR3 has 13 amino acids.

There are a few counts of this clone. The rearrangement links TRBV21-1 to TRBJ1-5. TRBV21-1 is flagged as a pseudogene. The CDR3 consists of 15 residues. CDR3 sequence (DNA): TGTGCCAGCAGCAAAGGAGGGGTGGGTTATCAGCCCCAGCATTTT. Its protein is CASSKGGVGYQPQHF.

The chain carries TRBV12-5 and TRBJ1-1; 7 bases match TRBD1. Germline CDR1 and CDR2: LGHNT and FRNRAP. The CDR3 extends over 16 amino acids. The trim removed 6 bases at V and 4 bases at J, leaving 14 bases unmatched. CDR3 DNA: TGTGCTAGTGGGTTAAGAGTGACAGGGACCGGCACTGAAGCTTTCTTT. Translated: CASGLRVTGTGTEAFF. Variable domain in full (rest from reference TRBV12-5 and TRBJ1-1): DARVTQTPRHKVTEMGQEVTMRCQPILGHNTVFWYRQTMMQGLELLAYFRNRAPLDDSGMPKDRFSAEMPDATLATLKIQPSEPRDSAVYFCASGLRVTGTGTEAFFGQGTRLTVV.

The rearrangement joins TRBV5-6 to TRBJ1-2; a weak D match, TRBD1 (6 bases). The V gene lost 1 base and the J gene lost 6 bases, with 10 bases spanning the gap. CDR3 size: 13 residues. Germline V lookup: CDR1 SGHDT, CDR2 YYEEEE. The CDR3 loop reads CASSLHGGDGYTF. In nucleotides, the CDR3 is TGTGCCAGCAGCTTGCACGGGGGCGATGGCTACACCTTC.

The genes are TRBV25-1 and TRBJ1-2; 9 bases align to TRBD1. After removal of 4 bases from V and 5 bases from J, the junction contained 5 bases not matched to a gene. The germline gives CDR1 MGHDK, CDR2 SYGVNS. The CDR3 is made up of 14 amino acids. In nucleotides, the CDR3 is TGTGCCAGCAGTGGACAGGGGGGTCCGTATGGCTACACCTTC. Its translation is CASSGQGGPYGYTF.

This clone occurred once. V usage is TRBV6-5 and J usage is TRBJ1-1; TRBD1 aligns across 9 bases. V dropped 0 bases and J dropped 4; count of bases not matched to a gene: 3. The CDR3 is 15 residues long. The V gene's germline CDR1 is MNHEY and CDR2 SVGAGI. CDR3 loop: CASSYSKGQGTEAFF. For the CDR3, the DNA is TGTGCCAGCAGTTACTCGAAGGGACAGGGCACTGAAGCTTTCTTT.